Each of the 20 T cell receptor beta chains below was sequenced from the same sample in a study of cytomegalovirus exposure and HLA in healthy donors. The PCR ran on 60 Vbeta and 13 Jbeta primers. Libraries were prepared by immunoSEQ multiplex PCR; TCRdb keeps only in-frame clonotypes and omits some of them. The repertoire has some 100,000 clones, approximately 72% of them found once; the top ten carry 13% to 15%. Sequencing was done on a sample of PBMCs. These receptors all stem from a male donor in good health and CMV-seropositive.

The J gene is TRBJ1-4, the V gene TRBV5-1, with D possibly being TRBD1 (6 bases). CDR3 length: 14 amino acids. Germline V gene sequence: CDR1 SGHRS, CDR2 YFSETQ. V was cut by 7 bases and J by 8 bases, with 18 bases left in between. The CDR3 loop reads CASSVGAQLEKLFF. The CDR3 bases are TGCGCCAGCTCAGTGGGGGCCCAACTGGAAAAACTGTTTTTT.

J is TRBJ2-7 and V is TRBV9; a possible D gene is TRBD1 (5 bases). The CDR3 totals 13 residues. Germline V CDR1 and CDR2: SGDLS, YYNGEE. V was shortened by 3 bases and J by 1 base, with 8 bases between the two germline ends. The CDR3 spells CASSGDRSYEQYF. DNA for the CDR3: TGTGCCAGCAGCGGTGACAGATCCTACGAGCAGTACTTC.

The CDR3 sequence is CASRRGSANQPQHF. In DNA, the CDR3 is TGTGCCAGCCGACGGGGGAGCGCAAATCAGCCCCAGCATTTT. V gene TRBV28 combines with J gene TRBJ1-5; tentatively, D is TRBD1 (5 bases). CDR1 is MDHEN, CDR2 SYDVKM, per germline. V dropped 8 bases and J dropped 4 bases, with 15 bases sitting between them. The CDR3 is made up of 14 amino acids.

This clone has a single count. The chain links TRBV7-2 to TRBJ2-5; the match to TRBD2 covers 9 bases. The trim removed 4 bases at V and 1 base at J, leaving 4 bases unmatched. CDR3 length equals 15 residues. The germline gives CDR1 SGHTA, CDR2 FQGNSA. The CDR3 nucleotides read TGTGCCAGCAGCTACGCTAGCGGGGTCCAAGAGACCCAGTACTTC. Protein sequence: CASSYASGVQETQYF. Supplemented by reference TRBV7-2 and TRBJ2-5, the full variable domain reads GAGVSQSPSNKVTEKGKDVELRCDPISGHTALYWYRQSLGQGLEFLIYFQGNSAPDKSGLPSDRFSAERTGGSVSTLTIQRTQQEDSAVYLCASSYASGVQETQYFGPGTRLLVL.

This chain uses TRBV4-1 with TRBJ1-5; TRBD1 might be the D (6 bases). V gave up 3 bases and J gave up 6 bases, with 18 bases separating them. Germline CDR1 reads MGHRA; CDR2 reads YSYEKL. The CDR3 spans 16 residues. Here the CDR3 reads CASSQEEWTDGQPQHF. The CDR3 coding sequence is TGCGCCAGCAGCCAGGAGGAATGGACAGACGGTCAGCCCCAGCATTTT.

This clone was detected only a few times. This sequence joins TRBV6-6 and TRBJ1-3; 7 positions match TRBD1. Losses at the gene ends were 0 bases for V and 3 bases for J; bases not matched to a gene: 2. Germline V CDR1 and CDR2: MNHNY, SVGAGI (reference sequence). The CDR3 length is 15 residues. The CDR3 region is CASSYSDRDGNTIYF. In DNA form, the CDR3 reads TGTGCCAGCAGTTACTCTGACAGGGATGGAAACACCATATATTTT.

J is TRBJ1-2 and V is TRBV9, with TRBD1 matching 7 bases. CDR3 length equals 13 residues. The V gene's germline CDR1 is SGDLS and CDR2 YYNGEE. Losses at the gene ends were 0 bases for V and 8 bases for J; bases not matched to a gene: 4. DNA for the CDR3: TGTGCCAGCAGCGTAGGGACAGGTGTAGGCTACACCTTC. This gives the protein CASSVGTGVGYTF.

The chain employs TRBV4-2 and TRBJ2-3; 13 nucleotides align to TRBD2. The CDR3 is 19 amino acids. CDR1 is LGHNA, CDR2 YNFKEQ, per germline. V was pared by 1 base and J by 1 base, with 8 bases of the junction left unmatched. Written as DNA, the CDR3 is TGTGCCAGCAGCCAAGTTACTAGCGGGGGGGCCGGTCGCACAGATACGCAGTATTTT. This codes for CASSQVTSGGAGRTDTQYF.

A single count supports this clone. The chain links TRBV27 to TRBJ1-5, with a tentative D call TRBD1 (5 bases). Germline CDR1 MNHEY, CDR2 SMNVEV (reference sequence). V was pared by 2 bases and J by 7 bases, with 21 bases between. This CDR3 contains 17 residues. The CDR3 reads CASSLIFVSGVGQPQHF. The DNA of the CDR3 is TGTGCCAGCAGTTTAATTTTCGTTTCGGGGGTAGGGCAGCCCCAGCATTTT.

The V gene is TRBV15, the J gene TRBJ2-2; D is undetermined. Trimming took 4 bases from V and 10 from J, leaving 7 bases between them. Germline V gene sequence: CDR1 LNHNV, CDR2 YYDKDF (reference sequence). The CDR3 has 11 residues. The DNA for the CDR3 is TGTGCCACCAGCACCCAGGAGGAGCTGTTTTTT. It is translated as CATSTQEELFF.

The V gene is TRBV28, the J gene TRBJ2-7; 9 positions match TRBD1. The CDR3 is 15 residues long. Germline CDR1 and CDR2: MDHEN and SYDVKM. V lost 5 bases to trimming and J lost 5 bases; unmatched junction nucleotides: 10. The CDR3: CASSITSGQGDEQYF. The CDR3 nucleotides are TGTGCCAGCAGTATAACATCGGGACAGGGAGACGAGCAGTACTTC.

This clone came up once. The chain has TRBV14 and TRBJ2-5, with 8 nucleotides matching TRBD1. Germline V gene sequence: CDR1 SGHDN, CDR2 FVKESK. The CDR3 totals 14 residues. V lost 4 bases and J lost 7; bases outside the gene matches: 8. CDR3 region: CASSPGQADTTQYF. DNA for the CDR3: TGTGCCAGCAGCCCGGGACAGGCGGATACGACCCAGTACTTC.

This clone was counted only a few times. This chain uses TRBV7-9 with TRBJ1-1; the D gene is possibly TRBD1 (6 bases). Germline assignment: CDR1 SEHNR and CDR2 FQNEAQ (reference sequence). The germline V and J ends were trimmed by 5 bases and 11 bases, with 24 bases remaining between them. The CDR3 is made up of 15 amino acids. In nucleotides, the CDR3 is TGTGCCAGCAGCCCCGCACAGGGTTTGGTAAGAGAGGCTTTCTTT. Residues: CASSPAQGLVREAFF.

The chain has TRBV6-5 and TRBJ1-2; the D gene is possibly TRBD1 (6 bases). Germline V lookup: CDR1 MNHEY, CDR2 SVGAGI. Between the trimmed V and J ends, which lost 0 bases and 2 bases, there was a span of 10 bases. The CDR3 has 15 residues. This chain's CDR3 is CASSYSRQGNYGYTF. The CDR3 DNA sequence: TGTGCCAGCAGTTACTCGCGGCAGGGGAACTATGGCTACACCTTC.

CDR3 loop: CASSGGLAGTYEQYF. CDR3 coding DNA: TGTGCCAGCAGCGGGGGACTAGCGGGGACCTACGAGCAGTACTTC. This rearrangement joins TRBV7-2 to TRBJ2-7, with 13 positions matching TRBD2. This CDR3 is 15 amino acids long. V gave up 5 bases and J gave up 2 bases; unmatched junction bases: 3. Germline V gives CDR1 SGHTA, CDR2 FQGNSA.

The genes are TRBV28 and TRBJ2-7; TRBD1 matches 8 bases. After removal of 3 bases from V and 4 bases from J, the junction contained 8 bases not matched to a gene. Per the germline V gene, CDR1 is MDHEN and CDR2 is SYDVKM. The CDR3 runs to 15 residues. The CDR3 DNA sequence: TGTGCCAGCAGTTTTTCGGCAGGGGGCGATTACGAGCAGTACTTC. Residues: CASSFSAGGDYEQYF.

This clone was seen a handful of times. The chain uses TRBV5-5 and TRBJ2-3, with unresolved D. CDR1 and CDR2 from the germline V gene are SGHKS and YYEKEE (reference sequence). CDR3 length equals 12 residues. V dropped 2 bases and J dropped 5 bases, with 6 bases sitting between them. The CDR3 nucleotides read TGTGCCAGCAGCTTTGATAGAGATACGCAGTATTTT. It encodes CASSFDRDTQYF.

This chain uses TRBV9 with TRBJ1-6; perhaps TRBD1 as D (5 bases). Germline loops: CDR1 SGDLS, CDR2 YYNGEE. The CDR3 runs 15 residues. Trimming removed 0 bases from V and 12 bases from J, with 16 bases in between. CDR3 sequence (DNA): TGTGCCAGCAGCGTAGAGGACACAACGGGGGGACCCCTCCACTTT. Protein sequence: CASSVEDTTGGPLHF.

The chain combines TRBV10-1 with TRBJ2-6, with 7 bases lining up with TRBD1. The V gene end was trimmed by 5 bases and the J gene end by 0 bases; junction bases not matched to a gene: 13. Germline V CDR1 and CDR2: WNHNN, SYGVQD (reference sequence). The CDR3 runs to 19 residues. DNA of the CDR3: TGCGCCAGCAGTTCTAGCCGGGACAGTTTGTACTCTGGGGCCAACGTCCTGACTTTC. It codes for CASSSSRDSLYSGANVLTF.

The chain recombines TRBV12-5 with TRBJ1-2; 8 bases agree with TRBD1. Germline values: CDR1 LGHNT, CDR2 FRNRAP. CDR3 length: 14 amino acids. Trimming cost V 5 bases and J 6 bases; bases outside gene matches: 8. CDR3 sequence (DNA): TGTGCTAGTGGTCGTTCAGGGGGCACGGATGGCTACACCTTC. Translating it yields CASGRSGGTDGYTF.